This T cell receptor (beta chain) was captured by sequencing in a study of blood T cell repertoires in COVID-19. The CDR3 is 16 residues long. The ends were cut back, 5 bases at V and 2 bases at J, with 17 bases in the middle. Germline lookup yields CDR1 SGHTA and CDR2 FQGNSA. In this sample, this clone turned up once. As processed by the authors: Counts of nucleated cells, estimated from reference gene primer amplification, were obtained. Clones were read by immunoSEQ multiplex PCR, and TCRdb kept only the in-frame ones, dropping some. D and trimming come from the DNA, and the V and J calls and clone size come from that table. This table has about 320,000 clones, approximately 85% appearing once.

The rearrangement links TRBV7-2 to TRBJ2-3; D is possibly TRBD2 (6 bases). The sequenced sample consisted of peripheral blood. The receptor was derived from a human donor in a cohort sampled during active COVID-19. This chain's CDR3 is CASSPLLALHTDTQYF. The CDR3 nucleotides read TGTGCCAGCAGCCCCCTCCTAGCGTTGCACACAGATACGCAGTATTTT.